A single sample is the source of the 8 T cell receptor beta chains below, sequenced in a study of T cells in Graves' hyperthyroidism and ophthalmopathy. The CDR3 regions of TCR beta were amplified from RNA transcripts. First-round RT-PCR targeting the TCR CDR3 was performed with the HTBI primer set. TCRdb fed the multiplex PCR reads into MiXCR, producing one record per CDR3 protein. The sample consists of about 570,000 distinct CDR3 sequences, about 43% of them appearing once. The source material was peripheral blood or thyroid tissue (not recorded which). These receptors all stem from an adult woman with Graves' disease, either hyperthyroidism or ophthalmopathy (not recorded which).

Notes on this clonotype: One junction end disagrees with the germline gene, perhaps due to a read error. The chain combines TRBV29-1 with TRBJ1-4; D not resolved. Germline CDR1 and CDR2: SQVTM and ANQGSEA. The CDR3 extends over 14 amino acids. The CDR3 reads CGVEGQQNNEKLFF. CDR3 nucleotides: TGCGGCGTTGAAGGTCAACAGAATAATGAAAAACTGTTTTTC.

This chain links TRBV15 with TRBJ2-1; D unclear. CDR1 is LNHNV, CDR2 YYDKDF, per germline (reference sequence). The CDR3 has 15 amino acids. V lost 2 bases and J 0 bases, leaving 8 bases between the germline ends. The CDR3 reads CATSRSQSSYNEQFF. The CDR3 nucleotides read TGTGCCACCAGCAGAAGCCAGAGCTCCTACAATGAGCAGTTCTTC.

A few counts support this clonotype. A read error is likely, as this CDR3 ends without the conserved phenylalanine or tryptophan. This chain uses TRBV2 with TRBJ1-6; D is uncertain. The CDR3 sequence is 15 residues long. Germline V gene sequence: CDR1 SNHLY, CDR2 FYNNEI. The CDR3 DNA is TGCGCCAGCAGTGATGGGAAAACCGGTAATTCACCCCTCCACCTT. Translation gives CASSDGKTGNSPLHL.

This chain uses TRBV29-1 with TRBJ1-2; D is perhaps TRBD1 (6 bases). V was trimmed by 0 bases and J by 9 bases, leaving 14 bases between them. The CDR3 covers 13 residues. CDR1 is SQVTM and CDR2 is ANQGSEA in the germline V gene. CDR3 DNA sequence: TGCAGCGTTGAAGATGGAACAGGGTTGAGCTACACCTTC. Translation: CSVEDGTGLSYTF.

This sequence joins TRBV14 and TRBJ1-6, with 7 bases identical to TRBD1. CDR3 length: 14 amino acids. The germline V gene encodes CDR1 SGHDN and CDR2 FVKESK. The trim removed 4 bases at V and 9 bases at J, leaving 6 bases unmatched. The CDR3 region is CASSPGQFPSPLHF. The DNA for the CDR3 is TGTGCCAGCAGCCCGGGACAGTTTCCTTCACCCCTCCACTTT.

The chain uses TRBV20-1 and TRBJ1-3, with TRBD1 as a possible D gene (6 bases). The V and J ends lost 3 bases and 1 base respectively, with 10 bases between them. The CDR3 is 14 amino acids. Germline V lookup: CDR1 DFQATT, CDR2 SNEGSKA (reference sequence). CDR3 DNA sequence: TGCAGTGCTAGTGCGAGGGGGTCTGGAAACACCATATATTTT. Residues: CSASARGSGNTIYF.

This clonotype was found many times. J is TRBJ1-6 and V is TRBV30; no clear D gene. Per the germline V gene, CDR1 is GTSNPN and CDR2 is SVGIG (reference sequence). Trimming pared 4 bases from V and 0 bases from J, leaving 7 bases between. The CDR3 contains 14 residues. Written as DNA, the CDR3 is TGTGCCTGGAATAAGGGCTCCTATAATTCACCCCTCCACTTT. It yields the protein CAWNKGSYNSPLHF.

This clonotype was counted many times. The CDR3 DNA reads as TGCAGCGTTTCCGGGACATACTACGAGCAGTACTTC. It encodes CSVSGTYYEQYF. This rearrangement joins TRBV29-1 to TRBJ2-7, with D perhaps matching TRBD1 (6 bases). The CDR3 length is 12 residues. V gave up 5 bases and J gave up 3 bases, with 11 bases separating them. In germline, CDR1 is SQVTM, CDR2 ANQGSEA.